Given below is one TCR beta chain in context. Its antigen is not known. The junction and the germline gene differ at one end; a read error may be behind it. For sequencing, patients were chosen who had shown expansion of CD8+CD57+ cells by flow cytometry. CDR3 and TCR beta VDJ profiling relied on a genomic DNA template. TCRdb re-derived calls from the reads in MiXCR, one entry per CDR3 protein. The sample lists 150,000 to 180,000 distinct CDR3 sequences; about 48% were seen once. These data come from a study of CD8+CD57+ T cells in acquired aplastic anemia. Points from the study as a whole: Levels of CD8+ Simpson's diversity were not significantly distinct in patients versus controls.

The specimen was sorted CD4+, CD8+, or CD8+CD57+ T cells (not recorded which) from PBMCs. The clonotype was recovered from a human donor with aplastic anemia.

CDR3 region: CARSSSPGAGNTIYF. Written as DNA, the CDR3 is TGTGCCCGCAGCTCCTCACCCGGGGCTGGAAACACCATATATTTT. This chain joins TRBV9 and TRBJ1-3; D not certain. The CDR3 runs 15 residues. Germline V gene lookup returns CDR1 SGDLS and CDR2 YYNGEE.